These 5 T cell receptor beta chains were all obtained from the same sample, sequenced in a study of spatial heterogeneity in lung cancer. Time point reported: sample taken at primary tumor resection. Material for sequencing was whole RNA from tumor, nontumor lung or frozen PBMC, left unsorted. MiXCR, applied by TCRdb to the 5' RACE reads, yields one record per CDR3 protein. The table lists around 74,000 distinct CDR3 sequences, about an eighth of them singletons. The specimen comprised PBMCs, sampled at surgery. These receptors all stem from a male donor with early-stage non-small cell lung cancer.

This clonotype has just a few counts. The rearrangement links TRBV6-1 to TRBJ1-4; 7 positions agree with TRBD1. Per the germline V gene, CDR1 is MNHNS and CDR2 is SASEGT. The CDR3 has 17 amino acids. V was clipped by 2 bases and J by 7 bases; unmatched bases: 13. CDR3 protein: CASSERGTARFGEKLFF. CDR3 bases: TGTGCCAGCAGTGAAAGAGGGACAGCCCGGTTCGGTGAAAAACTGTTTTTT.

Ten or more counts support this clonotype. The chain has TRBV3-1 and TRBJ1-3; D ambiguous. CDR1 is LGHDT and CDR2 is YNNKEL in the germline V gene (reference sequence). The CDR3 totals 15 residues. Trimming pared 0 bases from V and 0 bases from J, leaving 6 bases between. The CDR3 spells CASSQDSSSGNTIYF. For the CDR3, the DNA is TGTGCCAGCAGCCAAGATAGCAGCTCTGGAAACACCATATATTTT.

This chain joins TRBV27 and TRBJ1-2; D gene uncertain. Trimming shortened V by 0 bases and J by 7 bases, and 9 bases separated the two germline ends. Germline assignment: CDR1 MNHEY and CDR2 SMNVEV (reference sequence). The CDR3 runs 13 residues. CDR3 in amino acids: CASSLSVGRGYTF. CDR3 bases: TGTGCCAGCAGTTTATCGGTCGGACGTGGCTACACCTTC.

This clonotype was detected many times. The rearrangement joins TRBV27 to TRBJ1-1; 8 positions agree with TRBD1. CDR1 is MNHEY, CDR2 SMNVEV, per germline (reference sequence). The J segment lost 1 base and the V segment lost 3 bases, leaving 4 bases of the junction unmatched. The CDR3 totals 15 residues. For the CDR3, the DNA is TGTGCCAGCAGTTTCCTAGGACAGGGGAACACTGAAGCTTTCTTT. It translates to CASSFLGQGNTEAFF.

This clonotype was seen ten or more times. The V call is TRBV7-8, the J call TRBJ2-2; 9 nucleotides agree with TRBD2. With V trimmed by 7 bases and J by 4 bases, 7 bases remained unmatched. Germline CDR1 is SGHVS and CDR2 is FQNEAQ. This CDR3 contains 15 residues. The CDR3 protein is CASTLFSGSTGELFF. DNA for the CDR3: TGTGCCAGCACCCTGTTTAGCGGGAGCACCGGGGAGCTGTTTTTT.